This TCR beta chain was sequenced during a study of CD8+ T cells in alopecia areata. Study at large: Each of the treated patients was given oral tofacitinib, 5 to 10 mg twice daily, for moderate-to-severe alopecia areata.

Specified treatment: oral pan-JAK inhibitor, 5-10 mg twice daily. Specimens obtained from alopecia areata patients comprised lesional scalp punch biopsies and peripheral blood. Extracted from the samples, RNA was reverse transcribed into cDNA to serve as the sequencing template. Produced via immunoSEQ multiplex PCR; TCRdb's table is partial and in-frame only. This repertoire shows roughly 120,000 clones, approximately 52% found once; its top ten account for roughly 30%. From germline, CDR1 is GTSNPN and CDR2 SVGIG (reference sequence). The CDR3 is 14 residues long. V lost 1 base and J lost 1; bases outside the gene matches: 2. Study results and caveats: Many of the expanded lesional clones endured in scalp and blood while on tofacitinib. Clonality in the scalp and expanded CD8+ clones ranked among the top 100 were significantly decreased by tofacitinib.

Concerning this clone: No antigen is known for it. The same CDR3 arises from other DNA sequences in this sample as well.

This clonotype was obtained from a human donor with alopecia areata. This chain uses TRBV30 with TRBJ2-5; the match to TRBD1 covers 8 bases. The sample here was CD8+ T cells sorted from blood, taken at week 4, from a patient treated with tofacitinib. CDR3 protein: CAWSAGTGQETQYF. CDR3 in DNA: TGTGCCTGGAGTGCCGGGACAGGCCAAGAGACCCAGTACTTC.